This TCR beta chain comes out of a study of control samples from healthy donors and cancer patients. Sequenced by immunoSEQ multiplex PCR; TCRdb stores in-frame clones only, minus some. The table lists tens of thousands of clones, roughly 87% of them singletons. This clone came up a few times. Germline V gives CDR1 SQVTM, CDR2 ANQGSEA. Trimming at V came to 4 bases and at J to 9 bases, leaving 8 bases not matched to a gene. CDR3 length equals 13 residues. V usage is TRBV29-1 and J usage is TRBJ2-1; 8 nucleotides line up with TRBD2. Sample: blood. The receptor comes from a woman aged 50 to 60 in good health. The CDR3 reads CSVGPTSGPEQFF. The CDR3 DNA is TGCAGCGTTGGACCTACTAGCGGACCTGAGCAGTTCTTC.